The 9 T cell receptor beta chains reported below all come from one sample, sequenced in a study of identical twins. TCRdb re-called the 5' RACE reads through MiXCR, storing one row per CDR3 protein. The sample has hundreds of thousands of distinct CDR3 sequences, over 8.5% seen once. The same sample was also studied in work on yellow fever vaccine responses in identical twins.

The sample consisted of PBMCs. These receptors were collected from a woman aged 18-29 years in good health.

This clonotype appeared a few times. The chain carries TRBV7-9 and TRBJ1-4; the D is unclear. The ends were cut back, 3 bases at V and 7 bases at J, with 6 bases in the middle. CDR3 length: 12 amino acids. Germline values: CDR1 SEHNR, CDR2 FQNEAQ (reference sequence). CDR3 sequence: CASSLDVEKLFF. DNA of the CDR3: TGTGCCAGCAGCTTGGACGTTGAAAAACTGTTTTTT.

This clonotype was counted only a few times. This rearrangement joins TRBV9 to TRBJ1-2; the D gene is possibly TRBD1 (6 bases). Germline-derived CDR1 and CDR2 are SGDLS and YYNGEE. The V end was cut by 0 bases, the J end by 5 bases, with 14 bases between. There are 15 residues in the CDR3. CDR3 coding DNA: TGTGCCAGCAGCGTAGCTACAGGGCTCGGGTATGGCTACACCTTC. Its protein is CASSVATGLGYGYTF.

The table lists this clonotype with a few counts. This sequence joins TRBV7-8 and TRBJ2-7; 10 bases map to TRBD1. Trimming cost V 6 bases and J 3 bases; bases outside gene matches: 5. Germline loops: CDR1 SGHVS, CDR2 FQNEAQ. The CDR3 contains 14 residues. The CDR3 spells CASRLTGGNYEQYF. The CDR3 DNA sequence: TGTGCCAGCAGACTGACAGGGGGCAACTACGAGCAGTACTTC.

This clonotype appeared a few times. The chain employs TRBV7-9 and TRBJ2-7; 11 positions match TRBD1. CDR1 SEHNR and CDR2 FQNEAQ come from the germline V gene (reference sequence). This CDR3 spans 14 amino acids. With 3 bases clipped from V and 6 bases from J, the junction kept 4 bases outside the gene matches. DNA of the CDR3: TGTGCCAGCAGCTTTGGACAGGGGGCAGGCGAGCAGTACTTC. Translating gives CASSFGQGAGEQYF.

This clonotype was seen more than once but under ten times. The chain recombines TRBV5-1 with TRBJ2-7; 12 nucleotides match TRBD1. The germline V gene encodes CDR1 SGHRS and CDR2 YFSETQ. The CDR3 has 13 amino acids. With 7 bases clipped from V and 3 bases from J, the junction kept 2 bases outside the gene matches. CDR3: CASGDRGLYEQYF. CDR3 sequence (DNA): TGCGCCAGCGGGGACAGGGGGCTCTACGAGCAGTACTTC.

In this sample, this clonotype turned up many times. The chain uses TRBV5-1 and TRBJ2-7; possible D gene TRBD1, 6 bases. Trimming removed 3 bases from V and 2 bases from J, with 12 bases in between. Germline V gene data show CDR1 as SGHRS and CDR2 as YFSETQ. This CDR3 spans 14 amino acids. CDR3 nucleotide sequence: TGCGCCAGCAGCTCTGGACAGCGTACCTACGAGCAGTACTTC. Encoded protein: CASSSGQRTYEQYF. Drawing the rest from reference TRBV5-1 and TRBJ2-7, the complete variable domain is KAGVTQTPRYLIKTRGQQVTLSCSPISGHRSVSWYQQTPGQGLQFLFEYFSETQRNKGNFPGRFSGRQFSNSRSEMNVSTLELGDSALYLCASSSGQRTYEQYFGPGTRLTVT.

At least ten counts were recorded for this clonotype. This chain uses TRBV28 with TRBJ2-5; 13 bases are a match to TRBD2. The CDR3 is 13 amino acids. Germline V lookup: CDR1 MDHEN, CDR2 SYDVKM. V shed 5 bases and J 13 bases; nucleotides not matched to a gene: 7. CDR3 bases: TGTGCCAGCAGTACGGGACTAGCGGGGTATTGGTACTTC. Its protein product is CASSTGLAGYWYF.

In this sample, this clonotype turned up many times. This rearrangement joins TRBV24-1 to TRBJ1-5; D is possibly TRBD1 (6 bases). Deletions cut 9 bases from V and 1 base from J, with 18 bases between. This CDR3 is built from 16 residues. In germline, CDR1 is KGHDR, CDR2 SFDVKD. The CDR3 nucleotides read TGTGCCACCGAAAGGATCCAGGGGTTAAGCAATCAGCCCCAGCATTTT. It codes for CATERIQGLSNQPQHF.

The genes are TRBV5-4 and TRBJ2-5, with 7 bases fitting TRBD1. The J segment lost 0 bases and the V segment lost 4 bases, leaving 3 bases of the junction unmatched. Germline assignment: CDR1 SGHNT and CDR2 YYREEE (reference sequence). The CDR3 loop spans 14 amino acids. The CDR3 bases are TGTGCCAGCAGCCCGGGACAGAACCAAGAGACCCAGTACTTC. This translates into CASSPGQNQETQYF.